The sequence of this TCR beta chain was determined in a study of T cells in pancreatic ductal adenocarcinoma. Profiling relied on immunoSEQ multiplex PCR, and the TCRdb table lists in-frame clones only, not all of them. Of approximately 5,400 clones listed, 65% to 80% are singletons. J lost 7 bases, V lost 3 bases, and 3 bases had no gene match. The germline V gene has CDR1 GTSNPN and CDR2 SVGIG (reference sequence). This CDR3 contains 14 residues. Selected pancreatic ductal adenocarcinoma patients had undergone surgery without neoadjuvant therapy. The source is a human donor with pancreatic ductal adenocarcinoma. The sample consisted of pancreatic tumor tissue. This chain links TRBV30 with TRBJ1-6, with 10 bases lining up with TRBD1. CDR3 coding DNA: TGTGCCTGGAGGGGGGACAGGGGAAATTCACCCCTCCACTTT. Translation gives CAWRGDRGNSPLHF.